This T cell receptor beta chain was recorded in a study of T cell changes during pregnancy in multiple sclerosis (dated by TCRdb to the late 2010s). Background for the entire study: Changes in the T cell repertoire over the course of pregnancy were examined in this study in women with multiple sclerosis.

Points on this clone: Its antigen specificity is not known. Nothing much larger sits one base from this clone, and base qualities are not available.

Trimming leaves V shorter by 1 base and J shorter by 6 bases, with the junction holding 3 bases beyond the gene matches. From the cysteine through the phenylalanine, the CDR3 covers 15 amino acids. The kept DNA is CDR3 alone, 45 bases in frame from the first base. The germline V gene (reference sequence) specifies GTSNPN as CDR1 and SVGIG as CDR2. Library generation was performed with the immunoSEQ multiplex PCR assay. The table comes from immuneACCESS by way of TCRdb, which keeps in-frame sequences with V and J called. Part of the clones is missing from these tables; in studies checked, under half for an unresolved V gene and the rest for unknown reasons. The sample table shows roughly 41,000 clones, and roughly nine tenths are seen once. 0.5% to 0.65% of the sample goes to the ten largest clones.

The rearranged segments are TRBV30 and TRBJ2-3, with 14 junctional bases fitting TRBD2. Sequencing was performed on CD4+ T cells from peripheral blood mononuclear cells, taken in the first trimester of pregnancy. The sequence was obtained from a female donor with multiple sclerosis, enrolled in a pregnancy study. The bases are TGTGCCTGGAGTGGGGGACTAGCGGGAGTTGATACGCAGTATTTT. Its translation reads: CAWSGGLAGVDTQYF. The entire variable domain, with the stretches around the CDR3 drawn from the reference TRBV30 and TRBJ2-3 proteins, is SQTIHQWPATLVQPVGSPLSLECTVEGTSNPNLYWYRQAAGRGLQLLFYSVGIGQISSEVPQNLSASRPQDRQFILSSKKLLLSDSGFYLCAWSGGLAGVDTQYFGPGTRLTVL.